This section outlines one T cell receptor beta chain sequence together with its context. Its antigen is undetermined. TCR alpha and TCR beta cDNA libraries carrying sample barcodes and UMIs came from 5'RACE with constant-segment primers. TCRdb ran MiXCR on the 5' RACE reads and lists one entry per CDR3 protein. Of 290,000 or so distinct CDR3 sequences in the sample, 15% to 20% are singletons; the top ten hold 20% to 25%. The entry originates in a study of T-cell memory formation after mild COVID-19. In the study overall: The study found TCR clusters largely donor specific. Points from the study as a whole: Later expanders leaned CD4+, whereas clones that contracted between day 15 and 85 were balanced CD4/CD8.

The CDR3 is 16 residues long. V shed 6 bases, J shed 8 bases, and the junction held 12 bases outside the gene matches. Sequencing was performed on PBMCs or a T cell subset sorted from them (not recorded which). J is TRBJ2-3 and V is TRBV12-3 or TRBV12-4, with TRBD2 identical over 12 bases. The sequence came from a man younger than 35 who had mild COVID-19 (a few samples of this study predate the infection). Cell type and time point are not known. The CDR3 loop reads CASSPRVLAGGPTQYF. CDR3 coding DNA: TGTGCCAGCAGCCCTCGGGTGCTAGCGGGGGGGCCTACGCAGTATTTT.